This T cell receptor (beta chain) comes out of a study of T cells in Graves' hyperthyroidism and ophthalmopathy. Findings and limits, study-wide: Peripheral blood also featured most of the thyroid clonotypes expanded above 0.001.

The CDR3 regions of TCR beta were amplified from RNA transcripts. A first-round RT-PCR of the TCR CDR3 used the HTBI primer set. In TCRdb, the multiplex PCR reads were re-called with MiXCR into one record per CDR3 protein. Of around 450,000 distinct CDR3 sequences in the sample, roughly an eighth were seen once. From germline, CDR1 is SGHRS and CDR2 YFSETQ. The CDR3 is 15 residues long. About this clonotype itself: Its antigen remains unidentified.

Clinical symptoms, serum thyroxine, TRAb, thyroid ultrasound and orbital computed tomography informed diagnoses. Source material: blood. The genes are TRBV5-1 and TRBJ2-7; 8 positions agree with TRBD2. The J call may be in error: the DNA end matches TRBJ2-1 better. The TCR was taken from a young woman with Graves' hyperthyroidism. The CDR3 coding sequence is TGCGCCAGCACCTCCGGGGGGGACTGGAGCTACGAGCAGTTCTTC. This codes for CASTSGGDWSYEQFF.